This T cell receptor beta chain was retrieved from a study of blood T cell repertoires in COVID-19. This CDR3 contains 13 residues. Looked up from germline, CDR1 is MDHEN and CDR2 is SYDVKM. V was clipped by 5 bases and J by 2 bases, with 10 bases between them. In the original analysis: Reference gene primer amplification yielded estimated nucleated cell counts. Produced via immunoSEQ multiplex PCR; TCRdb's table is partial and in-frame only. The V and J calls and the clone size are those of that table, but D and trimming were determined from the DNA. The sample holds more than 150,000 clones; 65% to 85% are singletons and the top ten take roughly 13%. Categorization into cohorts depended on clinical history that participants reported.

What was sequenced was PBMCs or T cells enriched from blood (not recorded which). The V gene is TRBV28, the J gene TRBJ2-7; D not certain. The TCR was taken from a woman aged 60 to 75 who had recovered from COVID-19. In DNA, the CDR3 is TGTGCCAGCAGTAGCGAGCACCCCTACGAGCAGTACTTC. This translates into CASSSEHPYEQYF.